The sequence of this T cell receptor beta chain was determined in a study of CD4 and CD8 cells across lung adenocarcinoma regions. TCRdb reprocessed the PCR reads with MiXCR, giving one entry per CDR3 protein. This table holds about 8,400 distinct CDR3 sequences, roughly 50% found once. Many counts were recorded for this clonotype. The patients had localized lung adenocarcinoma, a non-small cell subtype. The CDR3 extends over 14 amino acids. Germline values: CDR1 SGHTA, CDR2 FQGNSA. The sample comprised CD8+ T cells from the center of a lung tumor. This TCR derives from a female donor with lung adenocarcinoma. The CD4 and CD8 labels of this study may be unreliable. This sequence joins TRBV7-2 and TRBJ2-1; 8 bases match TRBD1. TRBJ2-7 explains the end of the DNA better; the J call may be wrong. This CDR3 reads CASKPGQGPYEQYF. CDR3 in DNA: TGTGCCAGCAAACCAGGACAGGGACCCTACGAGCAGTACTTC.